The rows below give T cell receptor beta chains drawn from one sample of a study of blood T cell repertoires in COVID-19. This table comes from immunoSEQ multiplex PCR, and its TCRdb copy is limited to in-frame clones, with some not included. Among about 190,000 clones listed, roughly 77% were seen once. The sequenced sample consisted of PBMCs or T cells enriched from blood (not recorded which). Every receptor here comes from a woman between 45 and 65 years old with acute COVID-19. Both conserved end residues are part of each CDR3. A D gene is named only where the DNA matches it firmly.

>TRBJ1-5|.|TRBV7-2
CASSLVRGAHQPQHF
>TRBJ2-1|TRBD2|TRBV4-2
CASSPGTSGGNSYNEQFF
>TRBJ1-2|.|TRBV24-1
CATSDLTSGGYTF
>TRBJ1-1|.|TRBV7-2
CASSSQIVAVTEAFF
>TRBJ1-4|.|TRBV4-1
CASSRGWGGKLFF
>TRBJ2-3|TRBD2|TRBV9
CASSAARLAGRSDTQYF
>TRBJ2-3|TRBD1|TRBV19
CAIGDRGRTDTQYF
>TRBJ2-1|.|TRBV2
CASSHGTRRDEQFF
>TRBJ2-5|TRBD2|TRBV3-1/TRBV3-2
CASRRSGGAGETQYF
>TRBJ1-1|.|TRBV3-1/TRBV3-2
CASSRDNSFTEAFF
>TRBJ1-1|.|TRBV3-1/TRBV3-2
CASSQGPGVTEAFF
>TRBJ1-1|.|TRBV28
CASSFPVAGLTNTEAFF
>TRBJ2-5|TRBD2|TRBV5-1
CASSLELGGETQYF
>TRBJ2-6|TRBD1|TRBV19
CASSISGQGISSGANVLTF
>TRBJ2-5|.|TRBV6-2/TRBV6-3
CASSLFDRPPDQETQYF
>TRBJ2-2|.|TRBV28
CASHTERDRSGELFF
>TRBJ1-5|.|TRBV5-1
CASSPVGGSQPQHF
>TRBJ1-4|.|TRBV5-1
CASSLRGNEKLFF
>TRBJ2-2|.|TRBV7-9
CASSSFQGGELFF
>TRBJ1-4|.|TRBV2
CASSEEGRYEKLFF
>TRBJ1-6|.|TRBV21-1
CASSKGTGPNSPLHF
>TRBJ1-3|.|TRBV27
CASSSDYHRGNTIYF
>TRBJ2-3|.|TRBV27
CASSLSRGVTDTQYF
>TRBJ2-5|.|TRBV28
CASSPGLQETQYF
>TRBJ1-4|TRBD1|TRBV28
CASRLRDRDNEKLFF
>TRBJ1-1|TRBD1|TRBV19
CASSPQQGSMNTEAFF
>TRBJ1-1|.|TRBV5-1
CASSLGWLMGELSNTEAFF
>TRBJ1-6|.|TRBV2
CASSPGDWGDSPLHF
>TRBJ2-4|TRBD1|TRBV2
CASSYGQGNPKNIQYF
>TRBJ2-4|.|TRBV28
CASSLPGHRAKNIQYF
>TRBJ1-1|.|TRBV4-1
CASRFRENTEAFF
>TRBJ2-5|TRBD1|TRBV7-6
CASSLGESGGTQYF
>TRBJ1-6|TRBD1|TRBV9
CASSRTGGNNSPLHF
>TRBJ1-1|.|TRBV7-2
CASSLGWGGDTEAFF
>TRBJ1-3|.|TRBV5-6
CASSSITPNSGNTIYF
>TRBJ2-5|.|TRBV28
CATSQGEGTQYF
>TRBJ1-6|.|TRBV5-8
CASRALSNSPLHF
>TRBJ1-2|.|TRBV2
CASSAARQAASGYTF
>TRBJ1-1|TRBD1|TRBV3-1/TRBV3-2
CASSPSDRANTEAFF
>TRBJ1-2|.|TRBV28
CASSLQGFGGYTF
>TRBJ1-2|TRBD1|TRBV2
CASKTAGQPNYGYTF
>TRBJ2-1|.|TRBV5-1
CASTDSLSHNEQFF
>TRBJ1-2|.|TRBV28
CASSVGGQVEGGYTF
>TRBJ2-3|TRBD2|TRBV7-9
CASSFTRLAGGLSTDTQYF
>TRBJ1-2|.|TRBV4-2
CASSQELRGYYGYTF
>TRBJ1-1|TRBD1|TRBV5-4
CASSLHQGVTEAFF
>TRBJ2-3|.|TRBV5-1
CASRGTHNTDTQYF
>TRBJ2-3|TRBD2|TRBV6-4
CASSLTSGGPPQYF
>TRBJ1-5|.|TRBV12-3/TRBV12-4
CASSKQGQPQHF
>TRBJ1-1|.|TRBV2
CASSAGSVNTEAFF